This T cell receptor beta chain was obtained from a study of blood T cell repertoires in COVID-19. Overall study: Donors in the United States, Italy and Spain gave samples during acute or convalescent COVID-19.

Authors' analysis steps: Amplification from reference gene primers served as the basis for estimated nucleated cell counts. Profiling relied on immunoSEQ multiplex PCR, and the TCRdb table lists in-frame clones only, not all of them. V and J calls and clone size follow that table, whereas D and trimming were derived from the DNA. This sample yields 100,000 to 150,000 clones, of which 70% to 80% are seen a single time; approximately 25% belongs to the top ten. CDR1 and CDR2 (germline): KGHSH, LQKENI. With 2 bases clipped from V and 0 bases from J, the junction kept 4 bases outside the gene matches. The CDR3 has 15 residues.

Sequenced material: peripheral blood. The source of this sequence is a human donor in a cohort sampled during active COVID-19. This rearrangement joins TRBV18 to TRBJ2-7; 7 positions match TRBD1. The CDR3 coding sequence is TGTGCCAGCTCACCAGGGACAGCTAGCTCCTACGAGCAGTACTTC. Protein product: CASSPGTASSYEQYF.